The 28 T cell receptor beta chains below all came from one sample that was sequenced in a study of shared clonotypes between healthy human individuals. Profiling relied on immunoSEQ multiplex PCR, and the TCRdb table lists in-frame clones only, not all of them. The table lists approximately 2,000,000 clones, under 95% of them singletons. Sequencing was carried out using naive CD4+ T cells from PBMCs. Subset: CD45RA+ positively selected. Receptors were obtained from a man between 18 and 35 years old in good health. Some clones in this sample may be carry-over from other donors' samples.

This clone was observed a few times. The chain joins TRBV18 to TRBJ2-7; TRBD1 might be the D (6 bases). The V gene's germline CDR1 is KGHSH and CDR2 LQKENI. This CDR3 region has 13 residues. Trimming cost V 2 bases and J 6 bases, with 11 bases left between them. The CDR3 region is CASSPVLTGEQYF. The CDR3 bases are TGTGCCAGCTCACCAGTGCTGACAGGCGAGCAGTACTTC.

Comment on this clone: Other DNA sequences in this sample translate to the same CDR3. The chain recombines TRBV20-1 with TRBJ2-5, with D unclear. V dropped 5 bases and J dropped 5 bases, with 6 bases sitting between them. The CDR3 runs 10 residues. The germline gives CDR1 DFQATT, CDR2 SNEGSKA (reference sequence). CDR3 sequence: CSAARETQYF. CDR3 bases: TGCAGTGCTGCGAGGGAGACCCAGTACTTC.

V usage is TRBV28 and J usage is TRBJ2-7; no firm D call. CDR1 is MDHEN and CDR2 is SYDVKM in the germline V gene. V was clipped by 7 bases and J by 0 bases, with 10 bases between them. The CDR3 is 13 amino acids. The CDR3 DNA follows: TGTGCCAGCACGTACGGAAGCTCCTACGAGCAGTACTTC. It codes for CASTYGSSYEQYF.

The rearrangement uses TRBV11-2 and TRBJ2-5; D is tentatively TRBD1 or TRBD2 (5 bases each). V lost 2 bases, J lost 4 bases, and 14 bases lay in between. The CDR3 runs 15 residues. Germline V gene data show CDR1 as SGHAT and CDR2 as FQNNGV. The CDR3 sequence: CASSLRTRGVETQYF. The CDR3 bases are TGTGCCAGCAGCTTAAGGACACGGGGAGTAGAGACCCAGTACTTC.

The rearrangement joins TRBV28 to TRBJ2-7, with a tentative D call TRBD1 (6 bases). The germline V gene has CDR1 MDHEN and CDR2 SYDVKM. V lost 6 bases to trimming and J lost 4 bases, with 16 bases between them. CDR3 length: 14 amino acids. This CDR3 is CASRDSLPLYEQYF. The CDR3 DNA follows: TGTGCCAGCAGGGACAGTCTTCCGTTATACGAGCAGTACTTC.

This chain joins TRBV19 and TRBJ1-5; TRBD1 might be the D (5 bases). The germline CDR1 and CDR2 sequences are LNHDA and SQIVND (reference sequence). Between the trimmed V and J ends, which lost 11 bases and 2 bases, there was a span of 13 bases. CDR3 length: 13 amino acids. CDR3 nucleotide sequence: TGTGCCGGGGGAGGGTTGGGCAATCAGCCCCAGCATTTT. As protein: CAGGGLGNQPQHF.

Comment on this clone: Other DNA sequences in this sample translate to the same CDR3. V usage is TRBV28 and J usage is TRBJ1-5, with unresolved D. V was pared by 5 bases and J by 1 base, with 9 bases between. The CDR3 runs 14 residues. The germline CDR1 and CDR2 sequences are MDHEN and SYDVKM. The CDR3 DNA reads TGTGCCAGCAGTCTCCCGAAAAGCAATCAGCCCCAGCATTTT. This sequence encodes CASSLPKSNQPQHF.

In its sample, this clone was seen once. This chain joins TRBV28 and TRBJ1-1; D not certain. The germline V gene has CDR1 MDHEN and CDR2 SYDVKM. Between the trimmed V and J ends, which lost 8 bases and 3 bases, there was a span of 10 bases. The CDR3 sequence is 12 residues long. The CDR3 reads CASGPRHTEAFF. As DNA, the CDR3 is TGTGCCAGCGGCCCAAGGCACACTGAAGCTTTCTTT.

V gene TRBV5-5 combines with J gene TRBJ2-7; 7 bases match TRBD1. After removal of 4 bases from V and 0 bases from J, the junction contained 7 bases not matched to a gene. CDR3 length: 15 amino acids. Looked up from germline, CDR1 is SGHKS and CDR2 is YYEKEE (reference sequence). CDR3 in amino acids: CASSPQGQPSYEQYF. CDR3 in DNA: TGTGCCAGCAGCCCCCAGGGACAGCCCTCCTACGAGCAGTACTTC.

V gene TRBV6-1 combines with J gene TRBJ2-2; D remains unclear. Trimming left V 6 bases short and J 0 bases short, with 8 bases between. Germline V gene lookup returns CDR1 MNHNS and CDR2 SASEGT. This CDR3 is 14 amino acids long. The CDR3 region is CASRDHTNTGELFF. CDR3 coding DNA: TGTGCCAGCAGAGACCATACGAACACCGGGGAGCTGTTTTTT.

This clone came up once. The V gene is TRBV28, the J gene TRBJ1-1, with 9 bases that match TRBD1. V lost 7 bases to trimming and J lost 9 bases; unmatched junction nucleotides: 6. From germline, CDR1 is MDHEN and CDR2 SYDVKM. The CDR3 contains 12 residues. The CDR3 DNA follows: TGTGCCAGCATCAAAGGGACAGGGAAAGCTTTCTTT. Its translation is CASIKGTGKAFF.

This clone has only one observation. The V call is TRBV5-5, the J call TRBJ2-1, with TRBD2 matching 13 bases. J lost 3 bases, V lost 4 bases, and 7 bases had no gene match. Germline-derived CDR1 and CDR2 are SGHKS and YYEKEE (reference sequence). The CDR3 contains 17 residues. The DNA for the CDR3 is TGTGCCAGCAGCACGGGGACTAGCGGGAATGTCTACAATGAGCAGTTCTTC. Protein: CASSTGTSGNVYNEQFF.

The V gene is TRBV28, the J gene TRBJ1-5; tentative D call: TRBD1 (5 bases). V was trimmed by 5 bases and J by 6 bases, leaving 23 bases between them. The CDR3 consists of 17 residues. CDR1 and CDR2 (germline): MDHEN, SYDVKM. The DNA for the CDR3 is TGTGCCAGCAGTGTATTGGTCTTCGGCAGGGTCGGTCAGCCCCAGCATTTT. The encoded protein is CASSVLVFGRVGQPQHF.

CDR3 nucleotide sequence: TGTGCCAGCTCAGCCGGGGTCGTACTAGCGGGAGGGACGGATGAGCAGTTCTTC. Amino acid sequence: CASSAGVVLAGGTDEQFF. J is TRBJ2-1 and V is TRBV18, with 13 bases identical to TRBD2. This CDR3 has 18 residues. Trimming removed 5 bases from V and 8 bases from J; junction bases left unmatched: 15. Germline V gene lookup returns CDR1 KGHSH and CDR2 LQKENI.

The J gene is TRBJ1-2, the V gene TRBV6-5; D possibly corresponds to TRBD1 (5 bases). Germline CDR1 MNHEY, CDR2 SVGAGI. The CDR3 has 13 amino acids. The V end lost 6 bases, the J end lost 5 bases, and 13 bases lay between the germline ends. Here the CDR3 DNA reads TGTGCCAGCAGCCCCGCGGGGCTTTATGGCTACACCTTC. As protein: CASSPAGLYGYTF.

This clone was detected once. This chain joins TRBV7-3 and TRBJ2-3; a possible D gene is TRBD2 (6 bases). Trimming removed 3 bases from V and 1 base from J, with 14 bases in between. The CDR3 consists of 16 residues. From germline, CDR1 is SGHTA and CDR2 FQGTGA. This CDR3 is CASSFKPGAGTDTQYF. The CDR3 DNA follows: TGTGCCAGCAGCTTTAAACCGGGAGCGGGCACAGATACGCAGTATTTT.

The chain uses TRBV28 and TRBJ2-2; 7 nucleotides line up with TRBD1. Germline CDR1 is MDHEN and CDR2 is SYDVKM. The CDR3 contains 13 residues. The trim removed 11 bases at V and 1 base at J, leaving 4 bases unmatched. The CDR3 DNA follows: TGTGCCGGGGGACAGCAGAACACCGGGGAGCTGTTTTTT. Translated: CAGGQQNTGELFF. Full variable domain (missing parts from reference TRBV28 and TRBJ2-2): DVKVTQSSRYLVKRTGEKVFLECVQDMDHENMFWYRQDPGLGLRLIYFSYDVKMKEKGDIPEGYSVSREKKERFSLILESASTNQTSMYLCAGGQQNTGELFFGEGSRLTVL.

This clone was seen just once. V and J are TRBV12-5 and TRBJ1-1; D unclear. Germline CDR1 is LGHNT and CDR2 is FRNRAP. The CDR3 totals 12 residues. Trimming cost V 4 bases and J 8 bases, with 11 bases left between them. CDR3 DNA sequence: TGTGCTAGTGGTTGGACGCCAGAGGAAGCTTTCTTT. Translating it yields CASGWTPEEAFF.

Turning to this clone: This CDR3 is also generated by other DNA sequences in the sample. V and J are TRBV5-4 and TRBJ1-3; D gene unclear. This CDR3 contains 15 residues. In germline, CDR1 is SGHNT, CDR2 YYREEE (reference sequence). Trimming cost V 0 bases and J 0 bases, with 7 bases left between them. The CDR3: CASSLDSFSGNTIYF. The CDR3 DNA reads TGTGCCAGCAGCTTGGACAGCTTCTCTGGAAACACCATATATTTT.

V and J are TRBV5-1 and TRBJ2-2, with 8 nucleotides matching TRBD2. The V segment lost 0 bases and the J segment 6 bases; nucleotides outside the gene matches: 7. The germline CDR1 and CDR2 sequences are SGHRS and YFSETQ. There are 16 residues in the CDR3. The CDR3, as DNA: TGCGCCAGCAGCTTGGCCCCGGGGGGGAGCGCCGGGGAGCTGTTTTTT. This gives the protein CASSLAPGGSAGELFF.

About this clone itself: This CDR3 is also generated by other DNA sequences in the sample. This chain joins TRBV5-4 and TRBJ2-7, with 8 bases fitting TRBD2. Trimming at V came to 3 bases and at J to 4 bases, leaving 3 bases not matched to a gene. Per the germline V gene, CDR1 is SGHNT and CDR2 is YYREEE (reference sequence). CDR3 length equals 13 residues. This CDR3 is CASSSGTRYEQYF. The CDR3 DNA reads TGTGCCAGCAGCTCCGGGACTAGATACGAGCAGTACTTC. The whole variable domain, remainder taken from reference TRBV5-4 and TRBJ2-7, is ETGVTQSPTHLIKTRGQQVTLRCSSQSGHNTVSWYQQALGQGPQFIFQYYREEENGRGNFPPRFSGLQFPNYSSELNVNALELDDSALYLCASSSGTRYEQYFGPGTRLTVT.

As regards this clone: At the DNA level, this CDR3 is encoded by other sequences in the same sample as well. The chain uses TRBV5-1 and TRBJ1-1; D remains ambiguous. CDR3 length: 14 residues. The V gene lost 4 bases and the J gene lost 1 base, with 11 bases spanning the gap. Germline V gene data show CDR1 as SGHRS and CDR2 as YFSETQ. CDR3: CASSPRTANTEAFF. CDR3 nucleotide sequence: TGCGCCAGCAGCCCTAGGACTGCGAACACTGAAGCTTTCTTT.

This chain connects TRBV11-2 to TRBJ2-1; possible D gene TRBD2, 7 bases. V was trimmed by 4 bases and J by 4 bases, leaving 14 bases between them. The germline V gene encodes CDR1 SGHAT and CDR2 FQNNGV. The CDR3 covers 15 residues. The CDR3 DNA reads as TGTGCCAGCAGCTCGCGGGAGAGGGGGTACAATGAGCAGTTCTTC. It translates to CASSSRERGYNEQFF.

The V call is TRBV21-1, the J call TRBJ1-2; TRBD1 is the table's D call and was not checked against the DNA. TRBV21-1 corresponds to a pseudogene. The CDR3 loop spans 15 amino acids. The CDR3 DNA reads TGTGCCAGCAGCAATTTCCTCACAGGGAACTATGGCTACACCTTC. It yields the protein CASSNFLTGNYGYTF.

This clone was observed a single time. Other DNA sequences within the sample encode an identical CDR3. The chain joins TRBV27 to TRBJ1-2; D call uncertain. Germline values: CDR1 MNHEY, CDR2 SMNVEV (reference sequence). The CDR3 covers 13 residues. Trimming cost V 2 bases and J 2 bases, with 6 bases left between them. The CDR3 sequence is CASSLNRNYGYTF. The CDR3 DNA reads as TGTGCCAGCAGTTTAAACCGAAACTATGGCTACACCTTC.

This chain connects TRBV4-3 to TRBJ1-4; TRBD1 might be the D (5 bases). Germline lookup yields CDR1 LGHNA and CDR2 YSLEER. This CDR3 spans 17 amino acids. The V end was cut by 4 bases, the J end by 7 bases, with 22 bases between. DNA for the CDR3: TGCGCCAGCAGCCGGCGAGCTACTCAGGGTTTCGGTGAAAAACTGTTTTTT. It yields the protein CASSRRATQGFGEKLFF.

The V and J genes are TRBV9 and TRBJ1-1; D is unclear. The CDR3 has 13 residues. V was clipped by 3 bases and J by 4 bases, with 10 bases between them. Germline-derived CDR1 and CDR2 are SGDLS and YYNGEE. The CDR3 DNA reads as TGTGCCAGCAGCGGGACTCTTAGCACTGAAGCTTTCTTT. As protein: CASSGTLSTEAFF.

The chain recombines TRBV19 with TRBJ2-1; D possibly corresponds to TRBD1 (6 bases). V lost 1 base to trimming and J lost 2 bases, with 21 bases between them. Germline-derived CDR1 and CDR2 are LNHDA and SQIVND (reference sequence). The length of the CDR3 is 19 residues. The CDR3 nucleotides are TGTGCCAGTAGTATAGTTGGGGGCCAGGGTCCGCTCGCCTACAATGAGCAGTTCTTC. Residues: CASSIVGGQGPLAYNEQFF.